Each of the 15 T cell receptor beta chains below was sequenced from the same sample in a study of spatial heterogeneity in lung cancer. TCRdb used MiXCR to reprocess the 5' RACE reads, holding one entry per CDR3 protein. The sample shows some 16,000 distinct CDR3 sequences, under 7.5% of them seen only once. Time point specified: sample taken at primary tumor resection. Study outcomes and limitations: Tumoral mutation counts were tracked by counts of expanded intratumoral alpha and beta TCRs.

Which antigens these TCRs recognize remains unknown. This specimen was lung tumor tissue, taken at surgery. The receptors come from a female donor with early-stage non-small cell lung cancer.

This clonotype was detected ten times or more. The V gene is TRBV12-3 or TRBV12-4, the J gene TRBJ2-7, with D tentatively TRBD1 (6 bases). The CDR3 runs 17 residues. The V and J ends lost 7 bases and 7 bases respectively, with 29 bases between them. CDR3 protein: CASIPKGGHQPLREQYF. Here the CDR3 DNA reads TGTGCCAGCATCCCCAAAGGGGGACATCAACCCCTCCGGGAGCAGTACTTC.

The chain recombines TRBV5-4 with TRBJ2-6; D unresolved. The germline gives CDR1 SGHNT, CDR2 YYREEE (reference sequence). The germline V and J ends were trimmed by 0 bases and 1 base, with 8 bases remaining between them. The CDR3 is 16 amino acids. The CDR3 DNA reads as TGTGCCAGCAGCTTGGGCCCCGCATCTGGGGCCAACGTCCTGACTTTC. Protein: CASSLGPASGANVLTF.

This clonotype qualifies as medium-sized. J is TRBJ2-1 and V is TRBV5-1; a possible D gene is TRBD2 (6 bases). Germline V gene data show CDR1 as SGHRS and CDR2 as YFSETQ. The V and J ends lost 4 bases and 1 base respectively, with 12 bases between them. This CDR3 region has 15 residues. CDR3 amino acids: CASSQGLPSYNEQFF. In DNA, the CDR3 is TGCGCCAGCAGCCAGGGACTTCCATCCTACAATGAGCAGTTCTTC.

The genes are TRBV28 and TRBJ1-1; D unresolved. CDR1 and CDR2 (germline): MDHEN, SYDVKM. CDR3 length equals 11 residues. The germline V and J ends were trimmed by 7 bases and 8 bases, with 11 bases remaining between them. Here the CDR3 DNA reads TGTGCCAGCACTACCCCCAGGGAAGCTTTCTTT. It encodes CASTTPREAFF.

This clonotype was counted a few times. The chain employs TRBV2 and TRBJ2-5; tentatively, D is TRBD1 (6 bases). V was trimmed by 6 bases and J by 1 base, leaving 15 bases between them. CDR3 size: 15 residues. Germline V CDR1 and CDR2: SNHLY, FYNNEI. The CDR3, as DNA: TGTGCCAGCAGCCAGCGACAGGTTTTCCAAGAGACCCAGTACTTC. Translating gives CASSQRQVFQETQYF.

This clonotype was found a few times. The V gene is TRBV20-1, the J gene TRBJ2-3; 11 bases line up with TRBD2. The ends lost 5 bases at V and 0 bases at J; junction bases unmatched: 7. Germline-derived CDR1 and CDR2 are DFQATT and SNEGSKA (reference sequence). The CDR3 contains 16 residues. CDR3: CSASVLAGGSTDTQYF. CDR3 coding DNA: TGCAGTGCTTCAGTGCTAGCGGGGGGCAGCACAGATACGCAGTATTTT.

This clonotype came up many times. The gene calls are TRBV5-1 and TRBJ1-6, with D unclear. The CDR3 length is 17 residues. CDR1 and CDR2 from the germline V gene are SGHRS and YFSETQ. Trimming stripped 1 base from V and 0 bases from J, with 11 bases between. CDR3 nucleotide sequence: TGCGCCAGCAGCTTGCGGGGAGAAAGCTCCTATAATTCACCCCTCCACTTT. Amino acids: CASSLRGESSYNSPLHF.

This clonotype was seen many times. V and J are TRBV12-3 or TRBV12-4 and TRBJ2-7; D is perhaps TRBD2 (6 bases). V was pared by 5 bases and J by 2 bases, with 16 bases between. The CDR3 covers 15 residues. CDR3 sequence (DNA): TGTGCCAGCAGTGCGACTAGGTCGGTCCCCTACGAGCAGTACTTC. Protein: CASSATRSVPYEQYF.

In its sample, this clonotype was seen many times. The J gene is TRBJ2-5, the V gene TRBV6-2 or TRBV6-3, with 10 bases aligning to TRBD1. CDR1 is MNHEY and CDR2 is SVGEGT in the germline V gene. CDR3 length equals 16 residues. V shed 6 bases and J 1 base; nucleotides not matched to a gene: 8. The CDR3 region is CASSSGTGAIQETQYF. The CDR3 region has the DNA TGTGCCAGCAGCTCCGGGACAGGGGCTATCCAAGAGACCCAGTACTTC.

In this sample, this clonotype turned up a few times. This rearrangement joins TRBV7-8 to TRBJ2-3; TRBD2 aligns across 11 bases. The V segment lost 5 bases and the J segment 0 bases; nucleotides outside the gene matches: 10. Germline CDR1 and CDR2: SGHVS and FQNEAQ. The CDR3 loop spans 18 amino acids. CDR3 region: CASSQTSGGGSSTDTQYF. The DNA of the CDR3 is TGTGCCAGCAGCCAAACTAGCGGGGGAGGTTCTAGCACAGATACGCAGTATTTT. Variable domain in full (rest from reference TRBV7-8 and TRBJ2-3): GAGVSQSPRYKVAKRGQDVALRCDPISGHVSLFWYQQALGQGPEFLTYFQNEAQLDKSGLPSDRFFAERPEGSVSTLKIQRTQQEDSAVYLCASSQTSGGGSSTDTQYFGPGTRLTVL.

Comments on this clonotype: A single base separates this from a much larger clone, so it may be a read error. The chain employs TRBV20-1 and TRBJ1-2; D is possibly TRBD1 (6 bases). Germline-derived CDR1 and CDR2 are DFQATT and SNEGSKA (reference sequence). The CDR3 runs to 13 residues. The CDR3 DNA is TGCAGTGCTACACAGGGACGGAACTATGGCCACACCTTC. Residues: CSATQGRNYGHTF.

The V gene is TRBV4-2, the J gene TRBJ2-3; no clear D. V gave up 0 bases and J gave up 4 bases, with 5 bases separating them. The CDR3 totals 13 residues. Per the germline V gene, CDR1 is LGHNA and CDR2 is YNFKEQ. Here the CDR3 DNA reads TGTGCCAGCAGCCAAGATCAGTCAGATACGCAGTATTTT. Translated, it gives CASSQDQSDTQYF.

Many counts were recorded for this clonotype. The rearrangement links TRBV7-8 to TRBJ1-2; 7 nucleotides agree with TRBD1. Germline V gene data show CDR1 as SGHVS and CDR2 as FQNEAQ. The CDR3 is 15 amino acids. The V and J ends lost 3 bases and 7 bases, in that order; junction bases with no gene match: 11. The CDR3 region has the DNA TGTGCCAGCAGCTTGGGGACAGCATCACCCGCTGGCTACACCTTC. It translates to CASSLGTASPAGYTF.

The table lists this clonotype with a few counts. Here the CDR3 reads CASSFEQGVTDTQYF. The CDR3 DNA sequence: TGTGCCAGCAGCTTCGAACAGGGGGTCACAGATACGCAGTATTTT. The V gene is TRBV7-9, the J gene TRBJ2-3, with 8 bases matching TRBD1. The J segment lost 2 bases and the V segment lost 3 bases, leaving 4 bases of the junction unmatched. Germline CDR1 SEHNR, CDR2 FQNEAQ (reference sequence). This CDR3 contains 15 residues.

This clonotype appeared many times. The rearrangement uses TRBV11-2 and TRBJ1-1; the match to TRBD1 covers 7 bases. This CDR3 has 12 residues. Per germline, CDR1 SGHAT and CDR2 FQNNGV. With 8 bases clipped from V and 4 bases from J, the junction kept 4 bases outside the gene matches. CDR3 sequence (DNA): TGTGCCAGCCGAGACAGGGCCACTGAAGCTTTCTTT. Translated, it gives CASRDRATEAFF.